This T cell receptor beta chain was found in a study of T cell clonality in common variable immunodeficiency. Study results and limitations: Fewer deletions and N-nucleotide insertions were reportedly seen in common variable immunodeficiency TCR beta sequences.

Method: immunoSEQ multiplex PCR; TCRdb's copy keeps in-frame clones and lacks some. This sample has about 28,000 clones, each found more than once. CDR1 SGHDT and CDR2 YYEEEE come from the germline V gene. The CDR3 loop spans 13 amino acids. V dropped 1 base and J dropped 1 base, with 3 bases sitting between them. Comment on this clone: Its antigen is not known. Read data end 3 residues before the CDR3 end; the end is taken from the germline J gene.

This TCR was sampled from a human donor with common variable immunodeficiency. Sample: peripheral blood mononuclear cells. This rearrangement joins TRBV5-6 to TRBJ1-5; no definite D call. The sequenced part of the CDR3 DNA is TGTGCCAGCAGCTTGTCGAGCAATCAGCCC. Translated: CASSLSSNQP. Given in full, the CDR3 is CASSLSSNQPQHF.